The TCR beta chain described here comes from a study of cytomegalovirus exposure and HLA in healthy donors. The PCR had 60 Vbeta and 13 Jbeta primers. Method: immunoSEQ multiplex PCR; TCRdb's copy keeps in-frame clones and lacks some. This sample carries 150,000 or so clones, with around 1.5% going to the ten biggest clones. The CDR3 loop spans 13 amino acids. The V gene lost 2 bases and the J gene lost 4 bases, with 7 bases spanning the gap. Per germline, CDR1 MNHNY and CDR2 SVGAGI (reference sequence). The V gene is TRBV6-6, the J gene TRBJ2-3; D is possibly TRBD1 (5 bases). This receptor was obtained from a woman aged 45-60 years in good health and CMV-seronegative. Specimen: PBMCs. CDR3 protein: CASSYGAADTQYF. CDR3 coding DNA: TGTGCCAGCAGTTACGGGGCCGCAGATACGCAGTATTTT.